Shown below are 16 T cell receptor beta chains from a single sample sequenced in a study of T cells in Graves' hyperthyroidism and ophthalmopathy. Template material for amplifying TCR beta CDR3 regions consisted of RNA transcripts. The HTBI set primed first-round TCR CDR3 RT-PCR. In TCRdb, the multiplex PCR reads were re-called with MiXCR into one record per CDR3 protein. This table holds roughly 380,000 distinct CDR3 sequences, roughly 14% found once. The sample consisted of blood. These receptors were taken from a man between 25 and 39 years old with Graves' hyperthyroidism that later progressed to Graves' ophthalmopathy.

This clonotype came up many times. V and J are TRBV3-1 and TRBJ1-2; D unclear. V was trimmed by 1 base and J by 3 bases, leaving 6 bases between them. Germline-derived CDR1 and CDR2 are LGHDT and YNNKEL (reference sequence). The CDR3 extends over 13 amino acids. Written as DNA, the CDR3 is TGTGCCAGCAGCCAAGCGGTTCACTATGGCTACACCTTC. Protein product: CASSQAVHYGYTF.

In its sample, this clonotype was seen a few times. This rearrangement joins TRBV5-1 to TRBJ2-1, with D uncertain. From germline, CDR1 is SGHRS and CDR2 YFSETQ. CDR3 length: 13 residues. The germline V and J ends were trimmed by 0 bases and 9 bases, with 10 bases remaining between them. The CDR3 nucleotides are TGCGCCAGCAGCTTGGCCATACAGAGTGAGCAGTTCTTC. Protein sequence: CASSLAIQSEQFF.

This clonotype appeared many times. The chain couples TRBV20-1 to TRBJ1-6; no clear D gene. CDR3 length equals 14 residues. CDR1 is DFQATT and CDR2 is SNEGSKA in the germline V gene (reference sequence). Trimming stripped 6 bases from V and 9 bases from J, with 18 bases between. For the CDR3, the DNA is TGCAGTGCGCAAAAACGGGAGTTTGTTTCACCCCTCCACTTT. Translating gives CSAQKREFVSPLHF.

This clonotype was detected many times. The chain is built from TRBV20-1 and TRBJ2-6; D call uncertain. Trimming cost V 3 bases and J 3 bases, with 15 bases left between them. The CDR3 is 16 residues long. Germline V gives CDR1 DFQATT, CDR2 SNEGSKA (reference sequence). The chain's CDR3 is CSASVGWAGGANVLTF. The CDR3 region has the DNA TGCAGTGCTAGCGTGGGTTGGGCAGGTGGGGCCAACGTCCTGACTTTC.

This clonotype was observed at least ten times. The rearrangement joins TRBV12-5 to TRBJ1-3; D uncertain. Germline CDR1 LGHNT, CDR2 FRNRAP. With 0 bases removed from V and 0 bases from J, the gap between germline ends came to 15 bases. The CDR3 runs 18 residues. For the CDR3, the DNA is TGTGCTAGTGGTTTGGTACCTCCTTTCCTTTCCTCTGGAAACACCATATATTTT. Translating gives CASGLVPPFLSSGNTIYF.

Note on this clonotype: Compared with germline, one end of the junction differs, possibly owing to a read error. The J gene is TRBJ2-1, the V gene TRBV28; possibly TRBD2 for D (5 bases). Germline V gene lookup returns CDR1 MDHEN and CDR2 SYDVKM. The CDR3 extends over 11 amino acids. The CDR3 bases are TGTGCCAGCAGTCAGCGGCGTGAGCAGCTCTTC. Protein sequence: CASSQRREQLF.

This chain links TRBV30 with TRBJ2-3; perhaps TRBD1 as D (5 bases). CDR3 size: 13 residues. Germline V CDR1 and CDR2: GTSNPN, SVGIG (reference sequence). The V end lost 2 bases, the J end lost 3 bases, and 9 bases lay between the germline ends. The CDR3 loop is CAWSKGSTDTQYF. CDR3 nucleotide sequence: TGTGCCTGGAGTAAGGGGTCAACAGATACGCAGTATTTT.

The V and J genes are TRBV10-3 and TRBJ2-5; maybe TRBD1 (6 bases). The length of the CDR3 is 16 residues. V lost 6 bases to trimming and J lost 2 bases, with 19 bases between them. The germline V gene encodes CDR1 ENHRY and CDR2 SYGVKD. Here the CDR3 reads CAISLNRDTLQETQYF. The CDR3 nucleotides are TGTGCCATCAGCCTCAACCGGGACACACTTCAAGAGACCCAGTACTTC.

This clonotype was picked up a small number of times. V is TRBV5-1 and J is TRBJ2-3; TRBD1 or TRBD2 may be the D gene (5 bases each). The ends were cut back, 0 bases at V and 2 bases at J, with 16 bases in the middle. This CDR3 comprises 17 residues. Looked up from germline, CDR1 is SGHRS and CDR2 is YFSETQ. In DNA, the CDR3 is TGCGCCAGCAGCTTGGGAGAAGGTGGGGGACCCACAGATACGCAGTATTTT. It is translated as CASSLGEGGGPTDTQYF.

This rearrangement joins TRBV15 to TRBJ1-5; tentative D call: TRBD1 (6 bases). V gave up 3 bases and J gave up 0 bases, with 9 bases separating them. From germline, CDR1 is LNHNV and CDR2 YYDKDF (reference sequence). CDR3 length equals 15 residues. The CDR3 reads CATSRTGHSNQPQHF. The CDR3 bases are TGTGCCACCAGCAGGACAGGCCATAGCAATCAGCCCCAGCATTTT.

Comments on this clonotype: This may arise from a read error, as a much more abundant clone is one base away. V and J are TRBV6-1 and TRBJ1-1, with TRBD1 as a possible D gene (5 bases). Germline CDR1 is MNHNS and CDR2 is SASEGT. This CDR3 contains 14 residues. CDR3 DNA: TGTGCCAGCAGTGAACGGGGGAAGAACACTGAAGCTTCCTTT. It translates to CASSERGKNTEASF.

V is TRBV13 and J is TRBJ2-7; D is possibly TRBD2 (7 bases). From germline, CDR1 is PRHDT and CDR2 FYEKMQ (reference sequence). The CDR3 spans 15 residues. Trimming removed 5 bases from V and 3 bases from J, with 17 bases in between. This CDR3 is CASSPRGGDGYEQYF. In DNA, the CDR3 is TGTGCCAGCAGCCCAAGGGGGGGGGACGGCTACGAGCAGTACTTC.

This clonotype was detected a few times. The chain carries TRBV12-5 and TRBJ1-6; tentative D call: TRBD1 (5 bases). Germline CDR1 LGHNT, CDR2 FRNRAP. Trimming cost V 2 bases and J 7 bases, with 15 bases left between them. The CDR3 extends over 16 amino acids. The CDR3 here is CASGLTGTKLNSPLHF. DNA of the CDR3: TGTGCTAGTGGTTTGACCGGGACGAAACTAAATTCACCCCTCCACTTT.

Concerning this clonotype itself: At one end, the junction sequence differs from germline, possibly due to a read error. The chain uses TRBV6-1 and TRBJ1-5; the match to TRBD1 covers 7 bases. CDR3 length: 15 residues. Germline V gene sequence: CDR1 MNHNS, CDR2 SASEGT. CDR3 sequence (DNA): TGTGCCAGCCGTGAGCGGGGACAGCAAAATCAGCCCCAGCATTTT. It specifies CASRERGQQNQPQHF.

This clonotype was recorded a few times. Being one base from a much bigger clone, this may be a read error. The V call is TRBV20-1, the J call TRBJ1-1; 7 bases are a match to TRBD1. In germline, CDR1 is DFQATT, CDR2 SNEGSKA (reference sequence). The CDR3 covers 13 residues. The CDR3 loop reads CSASRGQYTEASF. The CDR3 bases are TGCAGTGCTTCCCGGGGACAGTACACTGAAGCTTCCTTT.

This clonotype was observed many times. The chain joins TRBV6-1 to TRBJ2-5; D ambiguous. V was trimmed by 4 bases and J by 5 bases, leaving 8 bases between them. From germline, CDR1 is MNHNS and CDR2 SASEGT. The CDR3 totals 12 residues. The CDR3: CASSGFLETQYF. The CDR3 DNA reads TGTGCCAGCAGTGGCTTCCTTGAGACCCAGTACTTC.